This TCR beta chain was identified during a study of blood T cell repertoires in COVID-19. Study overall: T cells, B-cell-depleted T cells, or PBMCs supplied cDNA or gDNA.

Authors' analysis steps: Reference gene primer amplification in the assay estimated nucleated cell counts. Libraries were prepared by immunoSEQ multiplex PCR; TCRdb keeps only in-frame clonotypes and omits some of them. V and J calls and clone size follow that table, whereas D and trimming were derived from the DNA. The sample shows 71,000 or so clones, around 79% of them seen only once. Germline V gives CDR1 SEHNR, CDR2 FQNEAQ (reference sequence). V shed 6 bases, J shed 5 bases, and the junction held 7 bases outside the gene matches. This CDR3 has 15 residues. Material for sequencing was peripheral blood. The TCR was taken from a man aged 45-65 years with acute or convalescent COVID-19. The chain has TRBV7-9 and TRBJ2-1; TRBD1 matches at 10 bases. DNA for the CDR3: TGTGCCAGCAGTGGTGACAGGGGGCCCAACAATGAGCAGTTCTTC. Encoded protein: CASSGDRGPNNEQFF.